These 20 T cell receptor beta chains were all obtained from the same sample, sequenced in a study of blood T cells in healthy people across ages. Next came a second PCR, run for about 7 to 12 cycles, which used a sample-barcoded 5' primer along with a J-beta primer mix. TCRdb reprocessed the 5' RACE reads via MiXCR and lists one record per CDR3 protein. Of around 690,000 distinct CDR3 sequences listed, roughly 53% are singletons. What was sequenced was blood. Receptor source: a man aged 60 to 69 in good health.

Concerning this clonotype: A junction end diverges from the germline sequence, so it may reflect a read error. The V gene is TRBV11-1, the J gene TRBJ2-5; TRBD2 is a possible D gene (7 bases). Germline CDR1 and CDR2: SGHAT and FQDESV (reference sequence). This CDR3 spans 16 amino acids. The CDR3 protein is CAGSLGGGRMGETQYF. CDR3 nucleotide sequence: TGTGCCGGCAGCTTAGGGGGGGGGCGCATGGGAGAGACCCAGTACTTC.

This clonotype was observed a single time. V usage is TRBV10-3 and J usage is TRBJ2-5, with TRBD2 matching over 7 bases. With 6 bases clipped from V and 5 bases from J, the junction kept 6 bases outside the gene matches. CDR3 length equals 13 residues. The germline V gene encodes CDR1 ENHRY and CDR2 SYGVKD. CDR3 loop: CAIRGGNEETQYF. The CDR3 nucleotides are TGTGCCATCAGGGGAGGGAATGAGGAGACCCAGTACTTC.

Remarks on this clonotype: A junction end diverges from the germline sequence, so it may reflect a read error. This chain uses TRBV20-1 with TRBJ2-7; 8 bases are shared with TRBD1. Germline loops: CDR1 DFQATT, CDR2 SNEGSKA (reference sequence). The length of the CDR3 is 15 residues. The DNA for the CDR3 is TGCAGTGCCGGGAAGAGGACAGGGTTCTCCTACGAACAGTACTTC. Translating gives CSAGKRTGFSYEQYF.

The chain employs TRBV6-6 and TRBJ2-5; D possibly corresponds to TRBD2 (5 bases). V shed 3 bases and J shed 5 bases, with 13 bases lying between them. The CDR3 totals 14 residues. In germline, CDR1 is MNHNY, CDR2 SVGAGI (reference sequence). The CDR3 DNA reads TGTGCCAGCAGTTATCGGGGTGGGGTGGAGACCCAGTACTTC. Encoded protein: CASSYRGGVETQYF.

The V and J genes are TRBV3-1 and TRBJ2-4, with 7 positions matching TRBD2. The CDR3 totals 17 residues. Germline assignment: CDR1 LGHDT and CDR2 YNNKEL (reference sequence). The junction had 9 bases not matched to a gene; V was cut back by 3 bases and J by 1 base. The chain's CDR3 is CASSHGSGRGAKNIQYF. As DNA, the CDR3 is TGTGCCAGCAGCCACGGCAGTGGGAGGGGTGCCAAAAACATTCAGTACTTC.

V and J are TRBV12-3 or TRBV12-4 and TRBJ1-5; D not certain. With 6 bases removed from V and 3 bases from J, the gap between germline ends came to 9 bases. This CDR3 comprises 13 residues. The CDR3 loop is CASSTEPNQPQHF. DNA for the CDR3: TGTGCCAGCAGCACAGAACCCAATCAGCCCCAGCATTTT.

This clonotype was seen just once. The rearrangement uses TRBV3-1 and TRBJ1-4; D remains ambiguous. The ends were cut back, 4 bases at V and 4 bases at J, with 10 bases in the middle. The CDR3 is 14 amino acids. Germline V lookup: CDR1 LGHDT, CDR2 YNNKEL (reference sequence). The CDR3 DNA reads as TGTGCCAGCAGCCCCGGTCACTTTAATGAAAAACTGTTTTTT. It yields the protein CASSPGHFNEKLFF.

The chain couples TRBV27 to TRBJ1-2; D is uncertain. The CDR3 sequence is 16 residues long. Trimming pared 6 bases from V and 6 bases from J, leaving 23 bases between. Germline CDR1 is MNHEY and CDR2 is SMNVEV (reference sequence). For the CDR3, the DNA is TGTGCCAGCAGCGAAACCCGGCCGCTCCCCTATGATGGCTACACCTTC. Protein: CASSETRPLPYDGYTF.

The chain uses TRBV9 and TRBJ2-2, with TRBD2 matching over 12 bases. From germline, CDR1 is SGDLS and CDR2 YYNGEE. Unmatched junction bases numbered 7, after V lost 4 bases and J lost 6 bases. The CDR3 runs 16 residues. The CDR3 spells CASSLTSGGTPGELFF. The DNA of the CDR3 is TGTGCCAGCAGCCTGACTAGCGGGGGAACCCCCGGGGAGCTGTTTTTT.

The chain recombines TRBV5-6 with TRBJ2-5; D might be TRBD1 (5 bases). V was shortened by 0 bases and J by 2 bases, with 11 bases between the two germline ends. CDR1 is SGHDT, CDR2 YYEEEE, per germline. The CDR3 has 15 residues. CDR3: CASSLAAGIQETQYF. The CDR3 region has the DNA TGTGCCAGCAGCTTGGCCGCAGGGATACAAGAGACCCAGTACTTC.

This chain uses TRBV4-1 with TRBJ2-3; the D gene is possibly TRBD2 (5 bases). The CDR3 contains 15 residues. Germline CDR1 and CDR2: MGHRA and YSYEKL. V dropped 0 bases and J dropped 2 bases, with 9 bases sitting between them. CDR3 nucleotides: TGCGCCAGCAGCCAAGAGCGGAGGTTCACAGATACGCAGTATTTT. It codes for CASSQERRFTDTQYF.

The genes are TRBV28 and TRBJ2-3; 9 bases match TRBD2. Germline CDR1 and CDR2: MDHEN and SYDVKM. The CDR3 has 16 amino acids. The junction had 9 bases not matched to a gene; V was cut back by 3 bases and J by 5 bases. The CDR3 loop is CASSFPGLAFGDTQYF. The CDR3 DNA reads TGTGCCAGCAGTTTTCCGGGACTAGCTTTCGGAGATACGCAGTATTTT.

The chain carries TRBV11-2 and TRBJ2-5; TRBD1 might be the D (6 bases). Germline CDR1 is SGHAT and CDR2 is FQNNGV. Trimming removed 0 bases at V and 4 bases at J, with 21 bases between. The CDR3 is 18 amino acids. Here the CDR3 reads CASSLDLPRDPTGETQYF. In DNA form, the CDR3 reads TGTGCCAGCAGCTTAGATCTCCCCCGGGACCCGACAGGAGAGACCCAGTACTTC.

This chain joins TRBV24-1 and TRBJ2-5; the match to TRBD1 covers 7 bases. The CDR3 loop spans 14 amino acids. With 4 bases clipped from V and 4 bases from J, the junction kept 5 bases outside the gene matches. The germline V gene encodes CDR1 KGHDR and CDR2 SFDVKD. CDR3 bases: TGTGCCACCAGTGACGACAGGGTATCAGAGACCCAGTACTTC. It yields the protein CATSDDRVSETQYF.

This clonotype has just a few counts. The V gene is TRBV7-9, the J gene TRBJ1-6, with D unresolved. V lost 2 bases and J 8 bases, leaving 16 bases between the germline ends. The length of the CDR3 is 16 residues. The germline CDR1 and CDR2 sequences are SEHNR and FQNEAQ (reference sequence). DNA for the CDR3: TGTGCCAGCAGCTTACGCCCGGGCGAGGTGGATTCACCCCTCCACTTT. Residues: CASSLRPGEVDSPLHF.

This clonotype turned up a few times. The chain combines TRBV5-1 with TRBJ2-1; TRBD2 matches at 7 bases. The CDR3 covers 15 residues. Germline V CDR1 and CDR2: SGHRS, YFSETQ. With 4 bases clipped from V and 3 bases from J, the junction kept 7 bases outside the gene matches. The CDR3 loop is CASSPRGVDYNEQFF. CDR3 in DNA: TGCGCCAGCAGCCCCCGGGGGGTGGACTACAATGAGCAGTTCTTC.

CDR3 loop: CASSGRQAYEQYF. DNA for the CDR3: TGTGCCAGCAGCGGACGACAGGCCTACGAGCAGTACTTC. The rearrangement links TRBV9 to TRBJ2-7; possible D gene TRBD1, 6 bases. The V gene lost 3 bases and the J gene lost 2 bases, with 9 bases spanning the gap. This CDR3 has 13 amino acids. In germline, CDR1 is SGDLS, CDR2 YYNGEE.

This chain connects TRBV4-2 to TRBJ1-1; D not resolved. This CDR3 region has 13 residues. Germline V gene lookup returns CDR1 LGHNA and CDR2 YNFKEQ. V lost 0 bases, J lost 10 bases, and 12 bases lay in between. The CDR3 nucleotides are TGTGCCAGCAGCCAAGATGGTGTGTCCGGAGCTTTCTTT. Protein product: CASSQDGVSGAFF.

This clonotype occurred once. The rearrangement joins TRBV13 to TRBJ2-5, with 8 bases lining up with TRBD2. The V gene end was trimmed by 2 bases and the J gene end by 11 bases; junction bases not matched to a gene: 13. The CDR3 runs to 15 residues. Germline CDR1 PRHDT, CDR2 FYEKMQ (reference sequence). For the CDR3, the DNA is TGTGCCAGCAGCTTACATGGGACTAGTAACAATGAGCAGTACTTC. Protein sequence: CASSLHGTSNNEQYF.

This clonotype was seen a few times. The V gene is TRBV7-9, the J gene TRBJ2-6; no clear D gene. The CDR3 extends over 17 amino acids. In germline, CDR1 is SEHNR, CDR2 FQNEAQ (reference sequence). V lost 5 bases and J 0 bases, leaving 14 bases between the germline ends. The CDR3 is CASSPPALSSGANVLTF. The CDR3, as DNA: TGTGCCAGCAGCCCCCCTGCTCTCAGCTCTGGGGCCAACGTCCTGACTTTC.